In its sample, the clone carrying this TCR beta chain was seen a few times. What it binds is not known. A much larger clone is a single base away; this may be a read error. This sample stems from a study of T cells in Graves' hyperthyroidism and ophthalmopathy. Study results and caveats: Classification by a 13 V-J model distinguished ophthalmopathy from stable hyperthyroidism.

CDR1 SGHAT and CDR2 FQNNGV come from the germline V gene. V was pared by 1 base and J by 2 bases, with 4 bases of the junction left unmatched. The CDR3 spans 15 residues. Amplified TCR beta CDR3 regions came from RNA transcripts. The TCR CDR3 first-round RT-PCR relied on the HTBI primer set. TCRdb re-derived calls from the multiplex PCR reads in MiXCR, one entry per CDR3 protein. The table has fewer than 110,000 distinct CDR3 sequences, over 45% seen once. Material: blood. The TCR was taken from a man in his forties with Graves' hyperthyroidism. This chain uses TRBV11-2 with TRBJ2-7; 8 bases map to TRBD2. CDR3 bases: TGTGCCAGCAGCTTAGGGACGGGGGGGGCCTACGAGCAGTACTTC. Residues: CASSLGTGGAYEQYF.